The source of this T cell receptor beta chain is a study of blood T cell repertoires in COVID-19. In its sample, this clone was seen once. Study processing details: Amplification of reference gene primers was used by the study to estimate nucleated cell counts. The protocol was immunoSEQ multiplex PCR, while the TCRdb copy is restricted to in-frame clones and leaves out a portion. Clonal size and the V and J genes are those of that table, whereas D and trimming came from the DNA. Of approximately 210,000 clones listed, around four fifths were seen once; the top ten hold approximately 12%. This CDR3 has 19 residues. Germline V gives CDR1 LGHNA, CDR2 YSLEER. The junction had 13 bases not matched to a gene; V was cut back by 0 bases and J by 3 bases.

This chain connects TRBV4-3 to TRBJ2-3; 9 positions match TRBD2. This clonotype was obtained from a man between 40 and 49 years old who had recovered from COVID-19. Sequencing input: PBMCs or T cells enriched from blood (not recorded which). In DNA, the CDR3 is TGCGCCAGCAGCCAAGATGATCGGGCGGGAGGGCCTAAGACAGATACGCAGTATTTT. Residues: CASSQDDRAGGPKTDTQYF.